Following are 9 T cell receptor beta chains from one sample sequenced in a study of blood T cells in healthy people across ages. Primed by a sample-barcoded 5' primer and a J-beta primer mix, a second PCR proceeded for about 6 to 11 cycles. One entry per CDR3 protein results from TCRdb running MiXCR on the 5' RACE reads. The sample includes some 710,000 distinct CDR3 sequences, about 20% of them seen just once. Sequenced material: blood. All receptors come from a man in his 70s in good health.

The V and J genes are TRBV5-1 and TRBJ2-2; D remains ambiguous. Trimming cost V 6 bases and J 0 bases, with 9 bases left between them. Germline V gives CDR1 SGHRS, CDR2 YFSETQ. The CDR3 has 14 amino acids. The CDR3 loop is CASKGQTNTGELFF. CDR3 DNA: TGCGCCAGCAAAGGCCAGACGAACACCGGGGAGCTGTTTTTT.

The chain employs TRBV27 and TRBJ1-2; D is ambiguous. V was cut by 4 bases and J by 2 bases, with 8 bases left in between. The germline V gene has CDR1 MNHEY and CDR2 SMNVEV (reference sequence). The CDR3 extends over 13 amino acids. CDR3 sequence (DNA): TGTGCCAGCAGTTCAGCGATGAACTATGGCTACACCTTC. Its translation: CASSSAMNYGYTF.

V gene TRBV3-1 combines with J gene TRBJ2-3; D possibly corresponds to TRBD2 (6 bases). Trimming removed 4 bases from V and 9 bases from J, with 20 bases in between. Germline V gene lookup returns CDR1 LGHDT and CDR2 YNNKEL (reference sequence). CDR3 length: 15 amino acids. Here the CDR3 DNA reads TGTGCCAGCAGCCCACTAGGACACGGCGGAGGGACGCAGTATTTT. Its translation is CASSPLGHGGGTQYF.

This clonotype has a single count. The CDR3 spells CATRRDDETEAFF. The CDR3, as DNA: TGTGCCACCAGGAGGGACGATGAGACTGAAGCTTTCTTT. J is TRBJ1-1 and V is TRBV24-1; a weak D match, TRBD1 (5 bases). Trimming removed 7 bases at V and 5 bases at J, with 13 bases between. Germline CDR1 is KGHDR and CDR2 is SFDVKD. The CDR3 sequence is 13 residues long.

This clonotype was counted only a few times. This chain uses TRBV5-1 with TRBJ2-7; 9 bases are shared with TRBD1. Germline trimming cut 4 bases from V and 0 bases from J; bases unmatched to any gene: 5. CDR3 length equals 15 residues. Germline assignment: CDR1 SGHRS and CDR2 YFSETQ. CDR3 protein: CASSLGQGNSYEQYF. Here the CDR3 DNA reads TGCGCCAGCAGCCTAGGACAGGGGAACTCCTACGAGCAGTACTTC.

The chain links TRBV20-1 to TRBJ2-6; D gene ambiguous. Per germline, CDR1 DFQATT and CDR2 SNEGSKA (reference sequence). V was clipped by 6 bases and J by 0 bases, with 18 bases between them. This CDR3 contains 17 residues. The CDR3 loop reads CSAPVSLWSSGANVLTF. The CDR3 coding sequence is TGCAGTGCCCCAGTTAGTCTGTGGAGCTCTGGGGCCAACGTCCTGACTTTC.

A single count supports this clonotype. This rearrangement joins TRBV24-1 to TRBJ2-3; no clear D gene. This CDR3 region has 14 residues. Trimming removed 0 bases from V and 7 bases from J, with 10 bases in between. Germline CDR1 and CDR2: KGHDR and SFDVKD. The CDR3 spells CATSDLTVRHTQYF. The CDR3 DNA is TGTGCCACCAGTGATTTGACCGTGCGACATACGCAGTATTTT.

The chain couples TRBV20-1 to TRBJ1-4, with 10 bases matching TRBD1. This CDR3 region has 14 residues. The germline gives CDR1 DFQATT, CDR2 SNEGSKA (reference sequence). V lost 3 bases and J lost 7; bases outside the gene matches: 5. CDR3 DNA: TGCAGTGCTAGGTCGGGACAGGGGTTTGAAAAACTGTTTTTT. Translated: CSARSGQGFEKLFF.

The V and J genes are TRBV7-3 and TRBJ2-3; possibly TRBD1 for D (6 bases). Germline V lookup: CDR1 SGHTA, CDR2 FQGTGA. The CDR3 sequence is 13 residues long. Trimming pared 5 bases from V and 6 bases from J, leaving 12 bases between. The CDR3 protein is CASSVIQGDTQYF. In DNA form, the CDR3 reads TGTGCCAGCAGCGTCATACAGGGTGATACGCAGTATTTT.